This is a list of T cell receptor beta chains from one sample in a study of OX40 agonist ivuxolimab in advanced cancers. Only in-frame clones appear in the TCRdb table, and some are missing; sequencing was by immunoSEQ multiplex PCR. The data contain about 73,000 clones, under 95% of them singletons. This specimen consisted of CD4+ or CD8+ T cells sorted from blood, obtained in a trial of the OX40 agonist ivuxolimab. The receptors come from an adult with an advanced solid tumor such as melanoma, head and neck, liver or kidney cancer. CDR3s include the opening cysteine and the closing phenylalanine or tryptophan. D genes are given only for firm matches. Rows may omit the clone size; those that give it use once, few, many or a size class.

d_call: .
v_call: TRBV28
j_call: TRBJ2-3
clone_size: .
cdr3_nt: TGTGCCAGCAGTTTAACACAGACCCTCACAGATACGCAGTATTTT
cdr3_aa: CASSLTQTLTDTQYF

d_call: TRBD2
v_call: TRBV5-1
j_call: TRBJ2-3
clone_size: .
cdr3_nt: TGCGCCAGCACATCTGGGACTAGCACGTTGACAGATACGCAGTATTTT
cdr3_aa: CASTSGTSTLTDTQYF

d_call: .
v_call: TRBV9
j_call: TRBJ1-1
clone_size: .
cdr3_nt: TGTGCCAGCAGCGTGTTAGAAGGCGAAGCTTTCTTT
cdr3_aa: CASSVLEGEAFF

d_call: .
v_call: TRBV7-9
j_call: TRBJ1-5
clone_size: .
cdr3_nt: TGTGCCAGCAGCTTAGGAGGTCAGCCCCAGCATTTT
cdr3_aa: CASSLGGQPQHF

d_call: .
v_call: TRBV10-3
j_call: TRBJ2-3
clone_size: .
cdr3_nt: TGTGCCATCAGTGAGTCGATCTGGGGGGATAGCGATACGCAGTATTTT
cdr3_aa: CAISESIWGDSDTQYF

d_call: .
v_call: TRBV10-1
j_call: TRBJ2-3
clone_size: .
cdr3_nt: TGCGCCAGCACCGGTACTAGCACAGATACGCAGTATTTT
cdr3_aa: CASTGTSTDTQYF

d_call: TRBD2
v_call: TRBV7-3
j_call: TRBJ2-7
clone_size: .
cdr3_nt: TGTGCCAGCAGCTTAGACGGGGGGGCCTCCTACGAGCAGTACTTC
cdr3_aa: CASSLDGGASYEQYF

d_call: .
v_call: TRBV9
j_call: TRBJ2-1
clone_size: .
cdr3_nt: TGTGCCAGCAGCGTATGGGGCGGGGAGAATGAGCAGTTCTTC
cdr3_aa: CASSVWGGENEQFF

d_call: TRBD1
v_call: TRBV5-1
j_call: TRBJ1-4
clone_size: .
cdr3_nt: TGCGCCAGCAGCCCTGACAGGGGATTAGATACTAATGAAAAACTGTTTTTT
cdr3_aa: CASSPDRGLDTNEKLFF

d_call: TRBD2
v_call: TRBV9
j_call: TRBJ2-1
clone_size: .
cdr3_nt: TGTGCCAGCAGCGTAAGCGGGGGGGCCCACAATGAGCAGTTCTTC
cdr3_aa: CASSVSGGAHNEQFF

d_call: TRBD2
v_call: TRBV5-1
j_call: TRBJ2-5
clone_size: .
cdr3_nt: TGCGCCAGCAGCTTGGAGACTAGCGGGGAAAGACAAGAGACCCAGTACTTC
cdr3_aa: CASSLETSGERQETQYF

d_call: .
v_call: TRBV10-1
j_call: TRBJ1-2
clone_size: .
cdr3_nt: TGCGCCAGCAGTGAGTACTCTGGCTATGGCTACACCTTC
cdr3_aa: CASSEYSGYGYTF

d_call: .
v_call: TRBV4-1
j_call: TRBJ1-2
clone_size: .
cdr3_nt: TGCGCCAGCAGCCAAGTGTACGGGGCTCATGGCTACACCTTC
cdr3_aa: CASSQVYGAHGYTF

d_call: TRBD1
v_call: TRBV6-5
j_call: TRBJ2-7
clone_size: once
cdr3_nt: TGTGCCAGCACCGGACAGGGGACCGAGCAGTACTTC
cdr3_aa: CASTGQGTEQYF

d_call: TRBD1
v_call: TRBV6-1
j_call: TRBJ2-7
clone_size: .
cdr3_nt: TGTGCCAGCAGTGAGGACAGGGTCAGGGCTTACGAGCAGTACTTC
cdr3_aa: CASSEDRVRAYEQYF

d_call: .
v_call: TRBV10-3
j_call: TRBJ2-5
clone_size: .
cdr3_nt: TGTGCCATCAGTGAAGGGGGAGAAGAGACCCAGTACTTC
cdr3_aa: CAISEGGEETQYF

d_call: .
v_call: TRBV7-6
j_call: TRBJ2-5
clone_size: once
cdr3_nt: TGTGCCAGCAGCTTTAGTACCACAGGGAAAGAGACCCAGTACTTC
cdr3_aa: CASSFSTTGKETQYF

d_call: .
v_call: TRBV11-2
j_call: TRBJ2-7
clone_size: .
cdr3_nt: TGTGCCAGCGGATCCGGAATTCGAGGCTACGAGCAGTACTTC
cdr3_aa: CASGSGIRGYEQYF

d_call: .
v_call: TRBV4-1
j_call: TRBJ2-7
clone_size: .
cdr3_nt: TGCGCCAGCAGCCCCTATGGCGGGGCAGACTTCGGCGAGCAGTACTTC
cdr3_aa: CASSPYGGADFGEQYF

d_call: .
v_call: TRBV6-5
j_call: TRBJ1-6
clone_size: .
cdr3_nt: TGTGCCAGCAGGGGGGGTTCACCCCTCCACTTT
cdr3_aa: CASRGGSPLHF

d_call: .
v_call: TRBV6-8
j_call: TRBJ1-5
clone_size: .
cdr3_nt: TGTGCCAGCAGTTATATTGTTGGATATAGCAATCAGCCCCAGCATTTT
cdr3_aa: CASSYIVGYSNQPQHF

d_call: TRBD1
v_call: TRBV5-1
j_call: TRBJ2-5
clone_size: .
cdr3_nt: TGCGCCAGCAGCCCCGGGACAGGAGAAGAGACCCAGTACTTC
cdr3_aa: CASSPGTGEETQYF

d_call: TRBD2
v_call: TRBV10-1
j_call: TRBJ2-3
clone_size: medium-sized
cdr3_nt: TGCGCCAGCAGTGACGGCGGGGGAGACACAGATACGCAGTATTTT
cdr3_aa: CASSDGGGDTDTQYF

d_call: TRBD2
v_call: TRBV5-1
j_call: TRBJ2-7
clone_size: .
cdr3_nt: TGCGCCAGCAGCTTGCTAGCGGGGAACGAGCAGTACTTC
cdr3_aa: CASSLLAGNEQYF

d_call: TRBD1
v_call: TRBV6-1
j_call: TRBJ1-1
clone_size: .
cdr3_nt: TGTGCCATCAACAGGGGCACTGAAGCTTTCTTT
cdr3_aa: CAINRGTEAFF

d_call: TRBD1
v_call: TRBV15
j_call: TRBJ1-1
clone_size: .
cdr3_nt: TGTGCCACCAGCAGAGTTACAGGGGACACTGAAGCTTTCTTT
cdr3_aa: CATSRVTGDTEAFF

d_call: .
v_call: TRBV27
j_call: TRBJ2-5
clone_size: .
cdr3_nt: TGTGCCAGCAGTCCTGGAGTTAGGGGAGAGACCCAGTACTTC
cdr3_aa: CASSPGVRGETQYF

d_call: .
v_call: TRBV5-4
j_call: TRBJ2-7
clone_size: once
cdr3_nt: TGTGCCAGCAGCGGGCAGGGCGAGCAGTACTTC
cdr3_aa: CASSGQGEQYF

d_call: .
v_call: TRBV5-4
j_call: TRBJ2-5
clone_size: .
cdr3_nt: TGTGCCAGCAGTTCACGGGGACCCTGGGAGACCCAGTACTTC
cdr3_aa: CASSSRGPWETQYF

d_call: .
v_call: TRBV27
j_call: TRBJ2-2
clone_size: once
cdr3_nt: TGTGCCAGCAGTTTAATAGAACTATTCAGGAACACCGGGGAGCTGTTTTTT
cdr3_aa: CASSLIELFRNTGELFF

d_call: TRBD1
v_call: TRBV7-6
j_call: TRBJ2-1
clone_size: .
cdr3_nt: TGTGCCAGCAGCTCGGGACAGTACAATGAGCAGTTCTTC
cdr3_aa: CASSSGQYNEQFF

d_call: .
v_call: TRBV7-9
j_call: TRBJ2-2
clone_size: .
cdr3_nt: TGTGCCAGCAGCCTAACGGGGGGCGCCGGGGAGCTGTTTTTT
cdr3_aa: CASSLTGGAGELFF

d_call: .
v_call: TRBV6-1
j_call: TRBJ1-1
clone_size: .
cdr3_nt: TGTGCCAGCAGCCCCCGGCTTGTGGCCATCACTGAAGCTTTCTTT
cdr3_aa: CASSPRLVAITEAFF

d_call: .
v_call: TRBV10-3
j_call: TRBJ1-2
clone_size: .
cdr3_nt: TGTGCCATCAGTCCTCCAGGGGAACGGCATGGCTACACCTTC
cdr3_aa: CAISPPGERHGYTF

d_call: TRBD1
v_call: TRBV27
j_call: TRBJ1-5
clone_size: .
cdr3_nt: TGTGCCAGCAGAAAGGACAGGGCTTATAATCAGCCCCAGCATTTT
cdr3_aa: CASRKDRAYNQPQHF

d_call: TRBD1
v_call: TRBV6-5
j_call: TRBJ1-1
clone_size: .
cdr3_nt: TGTGCCAGCAGAACAGGGGTCGTCACTGAAGCTTTCTTT
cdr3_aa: CASRTGVVTEAFF

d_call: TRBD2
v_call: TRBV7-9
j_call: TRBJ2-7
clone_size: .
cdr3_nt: TGTGCCAGCTCGTTATTTGGCGGGGGGCCCTCCTACGAGCAGTACTTC
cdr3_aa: CASSLFGGGPSYEQYF

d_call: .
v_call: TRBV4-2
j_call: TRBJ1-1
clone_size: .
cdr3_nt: TGTGCCAGCAGCCAAACGGGGGGAGACGACGAAGCTTTCTTT
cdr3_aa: CASSQTGGDDEAFF

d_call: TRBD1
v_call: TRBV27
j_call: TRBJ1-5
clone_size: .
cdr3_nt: TGTGCCAGCAGTTCCGACAGGGGGAGCAATCAGCCCCAGCATTTT
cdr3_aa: CASSSDRGSNQPQHF

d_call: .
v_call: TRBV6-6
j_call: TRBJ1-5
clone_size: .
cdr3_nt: TGTGCCAGCAGTTACCCCGGAATGGGGCAGCCCCAGCATTTT
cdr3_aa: CASSYPGMGQPQHF

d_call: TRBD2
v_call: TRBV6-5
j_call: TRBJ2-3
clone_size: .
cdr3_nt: TGTGCCAGCAGTCCCGAACTAGCGGGGAGGGATACGCAGTATTTT
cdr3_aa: CASSPELAGRDTQYF

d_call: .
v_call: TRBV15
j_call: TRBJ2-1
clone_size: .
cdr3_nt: TGTGCCACCAAAATATCCGTCCACAATGAGCAGTTCTTC
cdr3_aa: CATKISVHNEQFF

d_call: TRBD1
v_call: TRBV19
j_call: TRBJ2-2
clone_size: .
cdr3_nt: TGTGCCAGTAGTCCTCGGACAGGGGATTATTCCGGGGAGCTGTTTTTT
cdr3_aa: CASSPRTGDYSGELFF